Listed here is a single T cell receptor (beta chain). Its cognate antigen is unknown. Per the germline V gene, CDR1 is MGHRA and CDR2 is YSYEKL. The ends lost 5 bases at V and 3 bases at J; junction bases unmatched: 10. The CDR3 covers 15 residues. This sample stems from a study of T cell responses to AZD1222 COVID-19 vaccine. Clones were sequenced by immunoSEQ multiplex PCR, and TCRdb holds only the in-frame ones, with some missing. The table lists about 190,000 clones, approximately 91% of them singletons. Study-level points and caveats: Vaccine-associated CD4 TCRs spanned spike, dominant at 160-218 and 743-854.

This sample comprised peripheral blood, obtained on day 0 of AZD1222 vaccination. This sequence originates from an adult in good health. V gene TRBV4-1 combines with J gene TRBJ2-7; the match to TRBD2 covers 7 bases. CDR3 nucleotide sequence: TGCGCCAGCAGCAGATTGGAAAGCGGGGTCTACGAGCAGTACTTC. This codes for CASSRLESGVYEQYF.